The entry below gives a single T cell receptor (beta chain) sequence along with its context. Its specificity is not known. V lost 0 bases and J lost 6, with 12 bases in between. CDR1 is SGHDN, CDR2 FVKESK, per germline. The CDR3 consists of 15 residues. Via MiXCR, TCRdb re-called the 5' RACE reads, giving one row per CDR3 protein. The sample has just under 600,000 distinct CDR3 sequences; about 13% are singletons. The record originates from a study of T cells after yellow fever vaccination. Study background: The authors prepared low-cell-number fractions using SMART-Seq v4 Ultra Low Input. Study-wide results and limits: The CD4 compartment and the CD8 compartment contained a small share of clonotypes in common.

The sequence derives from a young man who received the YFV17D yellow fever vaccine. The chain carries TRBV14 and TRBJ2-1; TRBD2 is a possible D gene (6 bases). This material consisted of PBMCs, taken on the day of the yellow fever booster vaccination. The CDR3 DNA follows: TGTGCCAGCAGCCAAGATCAGCGGGCCGGCAATGAGCAGTTCTTC. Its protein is CASSQDQRAGNEQFF. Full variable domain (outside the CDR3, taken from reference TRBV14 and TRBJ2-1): EAGVTQFPSHSVIEKGQTVTLRCDPISGHDNLYWYRRVMGKEIKFLLHFVKESKQDESGMPNNRFLAERTGGTYSTLKVQPAELEDSGVYFCASSQDQRAGNEQFFGPGTRLTVL.